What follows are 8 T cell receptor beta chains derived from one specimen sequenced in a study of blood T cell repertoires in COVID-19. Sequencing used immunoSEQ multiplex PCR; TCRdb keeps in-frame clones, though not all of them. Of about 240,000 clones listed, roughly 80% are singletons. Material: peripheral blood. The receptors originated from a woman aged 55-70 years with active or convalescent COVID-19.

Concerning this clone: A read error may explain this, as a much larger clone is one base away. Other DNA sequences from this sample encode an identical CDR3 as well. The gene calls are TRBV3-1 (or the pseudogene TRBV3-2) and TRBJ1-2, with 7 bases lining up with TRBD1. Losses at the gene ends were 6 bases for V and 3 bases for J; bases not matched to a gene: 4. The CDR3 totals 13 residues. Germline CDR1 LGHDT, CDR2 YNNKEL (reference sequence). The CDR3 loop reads CASSPTGDYGYTF. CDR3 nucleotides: TGTGCCAGCAGTCCCACAGGGGACTATGGCTACACCTTC.

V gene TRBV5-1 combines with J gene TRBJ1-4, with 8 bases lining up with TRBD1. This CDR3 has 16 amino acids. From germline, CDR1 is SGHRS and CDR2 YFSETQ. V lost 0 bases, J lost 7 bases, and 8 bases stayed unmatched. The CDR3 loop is CASSLGTTGGTEKLFF. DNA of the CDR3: TGCGCCAGCAGCTTGGGAACTACAGGGGGGACTGAAAAACTGTTTTTT. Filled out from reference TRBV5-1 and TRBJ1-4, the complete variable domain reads KAGVTQTPRYLIKTRGQQVTLSCSPISGHRSVSWYQQTPGQGLQFLFEYFSETQRNKGNFPGRFSGRQFSNSRSEMNVSTLELGDSALYLCASSLGTTGGTEKLFFGSGTQLSVL.

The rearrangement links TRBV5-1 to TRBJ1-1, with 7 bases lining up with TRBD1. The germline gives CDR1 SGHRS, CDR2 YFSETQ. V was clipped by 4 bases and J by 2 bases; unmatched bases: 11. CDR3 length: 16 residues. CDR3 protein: CASSIPYRGGNTEAFF. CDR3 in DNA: TGCGCCAGCAGCATACCTTACAGGGGAGGAAACACTGAAGCTTTCTTT.

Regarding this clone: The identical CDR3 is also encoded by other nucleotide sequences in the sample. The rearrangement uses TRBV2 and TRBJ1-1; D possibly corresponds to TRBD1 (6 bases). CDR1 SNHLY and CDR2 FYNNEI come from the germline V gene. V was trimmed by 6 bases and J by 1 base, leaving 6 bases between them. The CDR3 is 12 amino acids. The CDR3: CASRDRNTEAFF. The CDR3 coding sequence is TGTGCCAGCAGGGACAGGAACACTGAAGCTTTCTTT.

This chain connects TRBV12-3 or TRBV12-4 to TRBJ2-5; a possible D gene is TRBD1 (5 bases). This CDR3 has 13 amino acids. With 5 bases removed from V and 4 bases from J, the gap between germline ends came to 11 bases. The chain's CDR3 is CASSPRTSETQYF. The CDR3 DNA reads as TGTGCCAGCAGTCCGAGGACATCAGAGACCCAGTACTTC.

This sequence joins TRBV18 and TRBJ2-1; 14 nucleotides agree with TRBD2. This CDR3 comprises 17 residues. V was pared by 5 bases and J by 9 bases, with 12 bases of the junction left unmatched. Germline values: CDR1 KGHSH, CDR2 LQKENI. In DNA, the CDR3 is TGTGCCAGCTCATCAAACTCCGGGACTAGCGGGGGCGGTGAGCAGTTCTTC. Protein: CASSSNSGTSGGGEQFF.

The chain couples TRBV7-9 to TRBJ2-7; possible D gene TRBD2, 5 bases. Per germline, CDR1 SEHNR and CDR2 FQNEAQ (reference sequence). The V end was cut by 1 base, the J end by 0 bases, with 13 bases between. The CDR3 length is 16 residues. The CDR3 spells CASSLDEGEISYEQYF. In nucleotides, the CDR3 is TGTGCCAGCAGCTTAGACGAGGGAGAGATCTCCTACGAGCAGTACTTC.

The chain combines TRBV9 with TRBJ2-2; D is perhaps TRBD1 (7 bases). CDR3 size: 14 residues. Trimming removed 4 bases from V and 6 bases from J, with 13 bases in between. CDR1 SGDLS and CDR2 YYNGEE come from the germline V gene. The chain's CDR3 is CASSPRGDPGELFF. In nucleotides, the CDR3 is TGTGCCAGCAGCCCCAGGGGGGATCCCGGGGAGCTGTTTTTT.